The sequence of this TCR beta chain was determined in a study of beta chain features in type 1 diabetes (dated by TCRdb to the late 2010s). About the study as a whole: Mean age, gender distribution, total cell number and subset yield were not different between patients and healthy donors. Whereas all 28 donors provided naive and central memory subsets, regulatory and stem cell-like memory subsets were isolated from just 8 patients and roughly 8 healthy donors. Across all samples, around 100 million sorted cells were examined, and cell number per subset correlated strongly with RNA yield. In the study, recently diagnosed type 1 diabetes patients and matched healthy donors were compared on the TCRB repertoires of their sorted circulating CD4+ T cell subsets. Points the paper makes about the study in general: Naive, central memory and regulatory TCRB repertoires appeared to be more alike among patients than among healthy donors. Shorter templates might be favored by PCR, yet because patient and control samples were amplified and corrected together, any such skew would affect both groups equally. At VDJ recombination sites, type 1 diabetes patients had fewer insertions and more deleted nucleotides, which implies abnormalities in thymic rearrangement. Only small numbers of individuals were included in the HLA sub-analyses, which left unresolved whether HLA type had any influence on TCRB rearrangement. Because cDNA was sequenced instead of genomic DNA, highly expressing activated cells could be over-represented, though the groups showed no difference in activation or CD3 levels. Type 1 diabetes patients showed a moderate but significant shortening of TCRB CDR3 length in all four CD4+ subsets.

All of the isolated RNA was reverse transcribed with the High Capacity cDNA Reverse Transcription Kit, so expressed TCRB transcripts were sequenced. Deep immunoSEQ sequencing was performed on naive, central memory and regulatory T cell samples, with an average of about 3.57 million total reads per sample. Sorted cells were lysed in RLT buffer, and RNA was extracted using DNase-treated RNeasy Micro or Mini kits according to cell number. To prevent cross-contamination, each cell subset was processed individually, whereas patient and healthy donor samples were processed jointly. TCRB sequences were amplified from cDNA with the immunoSEQ multiplex PCR, producing 87-bp fragments spanning the CDR3 region. Sequencing of the amplicons was performed on the Illumina HiSeq platform. On the authors' methods: PCR bias was corrected computationally using synthetic template baselines, and reads within Hamming distance 2 were collapsed, with unmergeable singletons discarded. By aligning reads against IMGT, V, D and J genes, CDR3 length, and insertions or deletions at six rearrangement sites were assigned. Within each subset, clonotype counts were normalized to sorted cell number, and only after that were true diversity and Gini coefficients computed with the tcR R package. Repertoire sharing was quantified using the overlap coefficient calculated on TCRB nucleotide sequences. TCRdb holds this immuneACCESS table with in-frame rearrangements only. Some clones are missing; in checked studies, unresolved V genes explain under half, and the rest has no known cause. Clone size and V and J calls were adopted from that table, with D and trimming inferred from the DNA. Recorded for this sample are under 200,000 clones; about 8.3% of them occurred a single time. Of the sample, approximately 0.56% is held by the ten largest clones.

From the cysteine up to the phenylalanine, the CDR3 has a length of 13 residues. Just the 39-base CDR3 DNA is kept, in frame starting at base 1. CDR1 and CDR2 are drawn from the germline V gene: MNHEY, SVGAGI. V is cut by 6 bases and J by 0 bases, and the space between the germline ends is 8 bases. Remarks on this clone: It lacks a known antigen. Per-nucleotide qualities are absent, and no much larger clonotype sits a single base away.

Each donor gave one peripheral blood draw, approximately 100 mL on average, collected into heparinised tubes. Naive, central memory, regulatory and stem cell-like memory CD4+ T cells were sorted on a BD FACSAria II using a panel including CD45RO, CCR7, CD25, CD127, CD95 and CD27. Purity was above 95% for every sorted population. PBMCs were separated immediately by Lymphoprep density gradient centrifugation and were stained directly, without being cultured. To minimize batch effects, samples were stained and sorted in pairs, one healthy donor with one patient per experiment. The source material was central memory CD4+ T cells from blood. The rearrangement joined TRBV6-5 to TRBJ2-5; the D gene is not confidently resolved. This clonotype was sampled from a woman under 30 with type 1 diabetes. CDR3 reads: CASRPYNQETQYF. The nucleotide sequence is TGTGCCAGCAGGCCTTACAACCAAGAGACCCAGTACTTC.